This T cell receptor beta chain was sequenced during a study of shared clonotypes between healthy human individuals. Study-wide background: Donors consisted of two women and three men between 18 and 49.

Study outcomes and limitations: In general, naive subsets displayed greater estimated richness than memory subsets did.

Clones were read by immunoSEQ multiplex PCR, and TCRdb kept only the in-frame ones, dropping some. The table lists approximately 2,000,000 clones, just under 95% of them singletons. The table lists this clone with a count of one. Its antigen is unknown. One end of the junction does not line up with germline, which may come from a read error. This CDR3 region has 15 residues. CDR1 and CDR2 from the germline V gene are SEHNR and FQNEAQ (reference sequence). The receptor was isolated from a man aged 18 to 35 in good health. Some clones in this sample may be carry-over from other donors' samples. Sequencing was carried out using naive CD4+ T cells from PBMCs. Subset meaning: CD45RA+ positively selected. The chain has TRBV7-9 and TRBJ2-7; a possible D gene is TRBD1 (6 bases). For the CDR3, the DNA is TGTGCCAGCAGCTTACCCGCCGGGACATCCTCCGAGCAGTACTTC. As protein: CASSLPAGTSSEQYF.